These T cell receptor beta chains were read from a single sample in a study of blood T cell repertoires in COVID-19. TCRdb keeps only in-frame clones here, not all; method: immunoSEQ multiplex PCR. The sample yields a few hundred thousand clones, 80% to 85% seen once. The specimen sequenced was peripheral blood. The source is a person aged 70 to 80 with COVID-19, enrolled during active disease. The CDR3 runs from the conserved cysteine through the conserved F or W. The D gene is left open where the match is weak. Rows give clone size only sometimes, using once, few, many, or a class for an expanded clone.

d_call,clone_size,v_call,j_call,cdr3_aa,cdr3_nt
.,.,TRBV27,TRBJ2-6,CASSFTGANVLTF,TGTGCCAGCAGTTTTACTGGGGCCAACGTCCTGACTTTC
TRBD1,.,TRBV3-1/TRBV3-2,TRBJ1-1,CASSQLSTGRNTEAFF,TGTGCCAGCAGCCAGCTTTCGACAGGGAGGAACACTGAAGCTTTCTTT
.,.,TRBV2,TRBJ2-6,CASRRLRGGSGANVLTF,TGTGCCAGCAGAAGGTTAAGGGGAGGCTCTGGGGCCAACGTCCTGACTTTC
.,.,TRBV27,TRBJ2-1,CASSLIEASRNEQFF,TGTGCCAGCAGTTTAATTGAGGCTTCGAGGAATGAGCAGTTCTTC
.,.,TRBV5-1,TRBJ1-4,CASSPGDTEKLFF,TGCGCCAGCAGCCCCGGGGACACTGAAAAACTGTTTTTT
TRBD2,.,TRBV15,TRBJ2-7,CATNRGVAGLDEQYF,TGTGCCACCAACCGGGGGGTGGCGGGACTGGACGAGCAGTACTTC
TRBD1,few,TRBV5-1,TRBJ2-5,CASSKGTGQETQYF,TGCGCCAGCAGCAAAGGGACAGGACAAGAGACCCAGTACTTC
TRBD1,.,TRBV13,TRBJ2-2,CASSLPHRGRTYTGELFF,TGTGCCAGCAGCTTACCGCACAGGGGGAGGACATACACCGGGGAGCTGTTTTTT
.,.,TRBV28,TRBJ1-4,CASSLRAGTSIKLFF,TGTGCCAGCAGTTTACGGGCGGGCACCTCAATAAAACTGTTTTTT
TRBD1,.,TRBV28,TRBJ1-6,CASRQTGGLTLHF,TGTGCCAGCAGGCAGACAGGGGGATTGACCCTCCACTTT
TRBD2,.,TRBV7-3,TRBJ2-1,CASSQAGAYNEQFF,TGTGCCAGCAGCCAAGCGGGGGCGTACAATGAGCAGTTCTTC
.,.,TRBV28,TRBJ2-1,CASSWSSGTIGNEQFF,TGTGCCAGCAGTTGGTCGTCCGGGACAATAGGTAATGAGCAGTTCTTC
.,.,TRBV30,TRBJ1-4,CAWQAGTNEKLFF,TGTGCCTGGCAGGCGGGGACTAATGAAAAACTGTTTTTT
.,.,TRBV4-2,TRBJ2-2,CASSPLPGVTGELFF,TGTGCCAGCAGCCCGCTTCCGGGAGTTACCGGGGAGCTGTTTTTT
.,.,TRBV28,TRBJ1-6,CATSAGSSPLHF,TGTGCCACCTCGGCAGGGTCCTCACCCCTCCACTTT
TRBD2,once,TRBV9,TRBJ2-7,CASSVGGTSNYEQYF,TGTGCCAGCAGCGTAGGCGGGACTAGTAACTACGAGCAGTACTTC
TRBD1,.,TRBV29-1,TRBJ1-6,CSAVTGQNSPLHF,TGCAGCGCTGTGACAGGGCAAAATTCACCCCTCCACTTT
.,.,TRBV14,TRBJ2-5,CASSHGTLQETQYF,TGTGCCAGCAGCCATGGGACTCTCCAAGAGACCCAGTACTTC
.,.,TRBV28,TRBJ1-6,CASSRTTPPLHF,TGTGCCAGCAGTAGGACTACACCACCCCTCCACTTT